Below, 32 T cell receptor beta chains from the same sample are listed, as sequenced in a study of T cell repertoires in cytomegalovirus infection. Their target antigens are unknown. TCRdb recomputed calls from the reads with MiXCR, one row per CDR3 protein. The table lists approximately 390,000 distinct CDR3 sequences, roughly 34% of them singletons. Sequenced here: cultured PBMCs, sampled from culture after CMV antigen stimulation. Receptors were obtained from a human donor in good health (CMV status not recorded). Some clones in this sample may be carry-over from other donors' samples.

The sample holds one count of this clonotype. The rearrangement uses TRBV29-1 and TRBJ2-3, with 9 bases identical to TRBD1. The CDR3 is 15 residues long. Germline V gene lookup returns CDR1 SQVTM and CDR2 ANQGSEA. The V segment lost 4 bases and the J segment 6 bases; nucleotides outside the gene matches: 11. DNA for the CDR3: TGCAGCGTTGGGGGTGGGAGGACAGGGGCCGATACGCAGTATTTT. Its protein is CSVGGGRTGADTQYF.

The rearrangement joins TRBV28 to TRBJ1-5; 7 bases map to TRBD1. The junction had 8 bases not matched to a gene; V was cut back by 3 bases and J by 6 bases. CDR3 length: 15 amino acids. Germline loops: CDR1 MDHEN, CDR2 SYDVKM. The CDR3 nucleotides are TGTGCCAGCAGTTTGGGAGGGCAGGGGGGTCAGCCCCAGCATTTT. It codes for CASSLGGQGGQPQHF.

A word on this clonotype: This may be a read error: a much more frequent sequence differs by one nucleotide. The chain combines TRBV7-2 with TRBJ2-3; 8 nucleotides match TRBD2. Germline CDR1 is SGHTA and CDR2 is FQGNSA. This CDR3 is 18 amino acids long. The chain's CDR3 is CASSSHRGGGRSADTQCF. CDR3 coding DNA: TGTGCCAGCAGCTCTCACCGCGGAGGCGGGAGGAGCGCAGATACGCAGTGTTTT.

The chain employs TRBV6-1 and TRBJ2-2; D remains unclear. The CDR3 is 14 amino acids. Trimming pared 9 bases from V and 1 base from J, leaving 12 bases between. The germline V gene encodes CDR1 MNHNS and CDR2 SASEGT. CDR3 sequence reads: CASSSELNTGELFF. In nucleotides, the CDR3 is TGTGCCAGTAGCAGCGAGCTGAACACCGGGGAGCTGTTTTTT.

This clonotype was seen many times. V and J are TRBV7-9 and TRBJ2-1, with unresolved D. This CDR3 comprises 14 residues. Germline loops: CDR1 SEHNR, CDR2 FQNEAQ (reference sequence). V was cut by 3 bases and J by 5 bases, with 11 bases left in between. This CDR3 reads CASSLVMRNNEQFF. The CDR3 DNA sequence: TGTGCCAGCAGCTTGGTGATGAGGAACAATGAGCAGTTCTTC.

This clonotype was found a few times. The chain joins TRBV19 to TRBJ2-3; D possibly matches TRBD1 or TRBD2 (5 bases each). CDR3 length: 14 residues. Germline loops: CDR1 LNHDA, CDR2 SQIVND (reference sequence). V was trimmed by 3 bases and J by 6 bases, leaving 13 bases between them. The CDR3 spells CASSIIGDADTQYF. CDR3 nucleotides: TGTGCCAGTAGTATCATCGGGGACGCCGATACGCAGTATTTT.

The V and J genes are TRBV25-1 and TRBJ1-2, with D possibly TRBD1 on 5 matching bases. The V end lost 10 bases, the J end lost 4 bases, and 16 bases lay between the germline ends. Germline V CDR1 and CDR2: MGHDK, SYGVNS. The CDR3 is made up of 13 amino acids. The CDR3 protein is CATEVGGGYGYTF. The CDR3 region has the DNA TGTGCCACCGAGGTGGGGGGGGGCTATGGCTACACCTTC.

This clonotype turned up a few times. CDR3 amino acids: CASSRGFSGADTQYF. CDR3 DNA: TGTGCCAGCAGCCGGGGATTCTCAGGCGCAGATACGCAGTATTTT. The rearrangement links TRBV11-2 to TRBJ2-3; D may be TRBD2 (5 bases). Per germline, CDR1 SGHAT and CDR2 FQNNGV. The CDR3 is 15 residues long. V lost 5 bases and J 4 bases, leaving 16 bases between the germline ends.

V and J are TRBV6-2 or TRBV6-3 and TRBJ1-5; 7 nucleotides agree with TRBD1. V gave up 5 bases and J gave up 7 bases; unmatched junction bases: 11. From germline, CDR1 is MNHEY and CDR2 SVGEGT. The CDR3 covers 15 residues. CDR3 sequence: CASSPSRGVWQPQHF. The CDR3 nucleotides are TGTGCCAGCAGTCCCAGCAGGGGGGTCTGGCAGCCCCAGCATTTT.

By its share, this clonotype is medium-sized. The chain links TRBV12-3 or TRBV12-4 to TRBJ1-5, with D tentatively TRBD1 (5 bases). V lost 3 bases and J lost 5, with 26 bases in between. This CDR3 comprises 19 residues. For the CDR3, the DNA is TGTGCCAGCAGTTTCTTCTTCTTTGGGAGGCAGGGCCCTTATCAGCCCCAGCATTTT. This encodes CASSFFFFGRQGPYQPQHF.

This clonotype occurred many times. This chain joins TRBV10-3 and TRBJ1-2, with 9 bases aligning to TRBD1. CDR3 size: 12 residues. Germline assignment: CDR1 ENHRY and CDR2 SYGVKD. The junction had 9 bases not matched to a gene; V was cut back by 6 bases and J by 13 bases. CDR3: CAISAGTGTPTF. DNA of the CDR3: TGTGCCATCAGCGCCGGGACAGGGACCCCCACCTTC.

CDR3 in amino acids: CASSLWTGQGNQPQHF. The CDR3 DNA reads TGTGCCAGCAGTTTATGGACGGGACAGGGCAATCAGCCCCAGCATTTT. V is TRBV28 and J is TRBJ1-5, with TRBD1 identical over 8 bases. There are 16 residues in the CDR3. Germline V gives CDR1 MDHEN, CDR2 SYDVKM. Trimming at V came to 0 bases and at J to 2 bases, leaving 3 bases not matched to a gene. The entire variable domain, with the rest obtained from reference TRBV28 and TRBJ1-5, is as follows: DVKVTQSSRYLVKRTGEKVFLECVQDMDHENMFWYRQDPGLGLRLIYFSYDVKMKEKGDIPEGYSVSREKKERFSLILESASTNQTSMYLCASSLWTGQGNQPQHFGDGTRLSIL.

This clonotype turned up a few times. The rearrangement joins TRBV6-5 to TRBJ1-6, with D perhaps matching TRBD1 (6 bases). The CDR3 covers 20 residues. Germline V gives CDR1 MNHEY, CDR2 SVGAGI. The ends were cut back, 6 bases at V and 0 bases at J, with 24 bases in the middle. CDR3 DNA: TGTGCCAGCAGCATATTTCCTCCAACCGGACAGAGCTCCTATAATTCACCCCTCCACTTT. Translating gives CASSIFPPTGQSSYNSPLHF.

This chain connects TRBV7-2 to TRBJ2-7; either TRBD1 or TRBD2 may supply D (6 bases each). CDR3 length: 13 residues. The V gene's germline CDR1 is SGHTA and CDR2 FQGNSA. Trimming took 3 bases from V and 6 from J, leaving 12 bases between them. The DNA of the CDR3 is TGTGCCAGCAGCTTCTTTCGGGGGCTCGAGCAGTACTTC. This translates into CASSFFRGLEQYF.

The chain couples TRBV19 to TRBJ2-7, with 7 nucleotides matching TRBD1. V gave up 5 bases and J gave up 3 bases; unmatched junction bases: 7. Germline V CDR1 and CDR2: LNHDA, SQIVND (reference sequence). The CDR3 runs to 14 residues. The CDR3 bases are TGTGCCAGTAGTCAACAGGGGCGGGTCTACGAGCAGTACTTC. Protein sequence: CASSQQGRVYEQYF.

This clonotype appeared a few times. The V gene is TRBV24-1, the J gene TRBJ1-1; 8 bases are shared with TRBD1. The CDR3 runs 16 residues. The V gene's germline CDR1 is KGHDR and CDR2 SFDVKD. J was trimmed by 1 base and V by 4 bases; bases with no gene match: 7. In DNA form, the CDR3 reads TGTGCCACCAGTGACCACCAAGGGACAGGGAACACTGAAGCTTTCTTT. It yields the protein CATSDHQGTGNTEAFF.

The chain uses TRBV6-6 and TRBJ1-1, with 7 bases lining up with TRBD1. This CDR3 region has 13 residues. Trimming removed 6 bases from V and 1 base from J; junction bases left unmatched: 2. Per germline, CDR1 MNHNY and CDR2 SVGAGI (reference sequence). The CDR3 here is CASRDRQNTEAFF. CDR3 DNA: TGTGCCAGCAGGGACAGGCAGAACACTGAAGCTTTCTTT.

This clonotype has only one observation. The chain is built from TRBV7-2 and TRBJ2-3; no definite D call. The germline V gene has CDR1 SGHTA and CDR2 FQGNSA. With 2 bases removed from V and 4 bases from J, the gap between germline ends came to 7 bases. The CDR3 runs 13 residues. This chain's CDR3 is CASSLSGSDTQYF. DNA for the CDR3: TGTGCCAGCAGCTTAAGTGGGTCAGATACGCAGTATTTT.

As DNA, the CDR3 is TGTGCCAGCAGCTTGGCTCATAGACTTATGGCCGGGGAGCTGTTTTTT. The encoded protein is CASSLAHRLMAGELFF. This chain connects TRBV5-6 to TRBJ2-2; D is unclear. Germline loops: CDR1 SGHDT, CDR2 YYEEEE. With 0 bases removed from V and 6 bases from J, the gap between germline ends came to 15 bases. The CDR3 covers 16 residues.

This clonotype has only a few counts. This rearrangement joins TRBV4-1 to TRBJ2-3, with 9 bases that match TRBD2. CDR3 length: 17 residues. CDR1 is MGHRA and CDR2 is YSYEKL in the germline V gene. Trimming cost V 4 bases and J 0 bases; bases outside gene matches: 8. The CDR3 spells CASSPAVGLASTDTQYF. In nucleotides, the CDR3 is TGCGCCAGCAGCCCCGCCGTCGGACTAGCGAGCACAGATACGCAGTATTTT.

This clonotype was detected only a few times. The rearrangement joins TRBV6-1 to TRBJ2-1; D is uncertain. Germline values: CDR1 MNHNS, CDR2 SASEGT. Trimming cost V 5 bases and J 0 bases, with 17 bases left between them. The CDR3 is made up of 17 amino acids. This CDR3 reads CASSPPRAWSSYNEQFF. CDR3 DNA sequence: TGTGCCAGCAGTCCCCCCCGGGCTTGGAGCTCCTACAATGAGCAGTTCTTC.

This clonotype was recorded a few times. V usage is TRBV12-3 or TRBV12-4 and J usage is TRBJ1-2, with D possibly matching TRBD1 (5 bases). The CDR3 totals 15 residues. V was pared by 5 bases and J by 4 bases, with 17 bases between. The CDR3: CASSPGDWLGYGYTF. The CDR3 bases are TGTGCCAGCAGTCCCGGGGACTGGCTCGGCTATGGCTACACCTTC.

The chain's CDR3 is CASSQEYWNEQYF. CDR3 bases: TGTGCCAGCAGCCAAGAGTACTGGAACGAGCAGTACTTC. V is TRBV14 and J is TRBJ2-7; D call uncertain. CDR3 size: 13 residues. The germline V gene encodes CDR1 SGHDN and CDR2 FVKESK. The germline V and J ends were trimmed by 0 bases and 5 bases, with 8 bases remaining between them.

DNA for the CDR3: TGCAGTGCGAAGGAAACAGGGGGAGCGGGTCAGCCCCAGCATTTT. This gives the protein CSAKETGGAGQPQHF. J is TRBJ1-5 and V is TRBV20-1; 8 bases are a match to TRBD1. V lost 6 bases and J lost 6; bases outside the gene matches: 13. Germline CDR1 reads DFQATT; CDR2 reads SNEGSKA (reference sequence). The CDR3 is 15 residues long.

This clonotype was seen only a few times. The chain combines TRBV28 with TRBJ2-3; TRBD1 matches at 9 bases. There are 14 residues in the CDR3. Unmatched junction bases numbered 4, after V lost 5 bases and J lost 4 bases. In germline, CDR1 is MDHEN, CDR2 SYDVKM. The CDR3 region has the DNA TGTGCCAGCAGTATCACAGGGGGCTCAGATACGCAGTATTTT. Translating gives CASSITGGSDTQYF.

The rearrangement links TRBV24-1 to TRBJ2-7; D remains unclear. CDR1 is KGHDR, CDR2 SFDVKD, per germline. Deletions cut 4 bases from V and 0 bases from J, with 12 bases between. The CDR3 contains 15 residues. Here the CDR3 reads CATSDPSGVSYEQYV. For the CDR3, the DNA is TGTGCCACCAGTGACCCTTCGGGCGTCTCCTACGAGCAGTACGTC.

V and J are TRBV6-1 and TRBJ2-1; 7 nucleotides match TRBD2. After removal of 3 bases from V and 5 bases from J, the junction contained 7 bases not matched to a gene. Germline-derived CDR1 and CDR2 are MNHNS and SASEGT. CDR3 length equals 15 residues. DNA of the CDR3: TGTGCCAGCAGTGACCGAGCGGGATCAAACAATGAGCAGTTCTTC. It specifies CASSDRAGSNNEQFF.

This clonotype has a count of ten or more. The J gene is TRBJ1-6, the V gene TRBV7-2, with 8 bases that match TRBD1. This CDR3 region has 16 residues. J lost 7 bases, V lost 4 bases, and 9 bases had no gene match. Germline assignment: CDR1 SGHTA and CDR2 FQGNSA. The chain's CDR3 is CASSYQTGAGNSPLHF. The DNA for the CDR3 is TGTGCCAGCAGCTACCAGACAGGGGCCGGGAATTCACCCCTCCACTTT.

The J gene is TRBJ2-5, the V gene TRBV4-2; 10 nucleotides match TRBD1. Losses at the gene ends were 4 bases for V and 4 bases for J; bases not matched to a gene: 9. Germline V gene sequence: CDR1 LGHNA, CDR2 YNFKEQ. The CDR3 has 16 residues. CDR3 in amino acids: CASSPGVGTGAETQYF. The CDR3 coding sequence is TGTGCCAGCAGCCCCGGCGTCGGGACAGGGGCAGAGACCCAGTACTTC.

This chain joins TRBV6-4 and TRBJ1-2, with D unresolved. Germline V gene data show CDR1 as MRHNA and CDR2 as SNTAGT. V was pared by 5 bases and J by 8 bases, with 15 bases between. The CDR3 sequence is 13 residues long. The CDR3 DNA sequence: TGTGCCAGCAGTCCAAATCAGGCCTCGGGCTACACCTTC. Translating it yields CASSPNQASGYTF.

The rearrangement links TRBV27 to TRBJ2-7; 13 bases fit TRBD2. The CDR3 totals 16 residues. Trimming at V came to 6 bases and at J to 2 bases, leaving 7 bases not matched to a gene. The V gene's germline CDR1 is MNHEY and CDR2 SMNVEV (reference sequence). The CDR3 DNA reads TGTGCCAGCAGCTCTGCGGGACTAGCGGGGACCTACGAGCAGTACTTC. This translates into CASSSAGLAGTYEQYF.

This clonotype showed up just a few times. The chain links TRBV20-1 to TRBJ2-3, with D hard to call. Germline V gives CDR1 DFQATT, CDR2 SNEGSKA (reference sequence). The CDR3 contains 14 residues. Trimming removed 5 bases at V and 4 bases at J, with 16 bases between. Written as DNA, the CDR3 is TGCAGTGCTTCGCTTACGGGCCGCCCAGATACGCAGTATTTT. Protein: CSASLTGRPDTQYF.